Here is one T cell receptor (beta chain) with its context. Original data processing: The assay estimated nucleated cells by amplifying reference gene primers. Clones were read by immunoSEQ multiplex PCR, and TCRdb kept only the in-frame ones, dropping some. For V, J and clone size, that table is used; D and trimming come from the DNA. Here the sample spans 140,000 to 150,000 clones, approximately 87% being singletons. This CDR3 region has 14 residues. Trimming took 0 bases from V and 5 from J; bases not matched to a gene: 3. Germline loops: CDR1 SGHTS, CDR2 YDEGEE. These data originate in a study of blood T cell repertoires in COVID-19. Study summary: Donors in the United States, Italy and Spain gave samples during acute or convalescent COVID-19. From T cells, B-cell-depleted T cells, or PBMCs came the material, which was cDNA or gDNA.

The J gene is TRBJ1-1, the V gene TRBV5-8, with 8 bases fitting TRBD1. This receptor was obtained from a woman aged 50 to 60 with active or convalescent COVID-19. The sequencing sample was made of peripheral blood. CDR3 region: CASSLGTGYTEAFF. The CDR3 nucleotides read TGTGCCAGCAGCTTGGGGACAGGGTATACTGAAGCTTTCTTT.